This TCR beta chain emerged from a study of blood T cell repertoires in COVID-19. The wider study: Sources were T cells, B-cell-depleted T cells, or PBMCs; the material itself was cDNA or gDNA.

Participants were aged about 18 to 100 years from more than 20 US areas. Cohort placement rested on clinical history that participants reported themselves. Original data processing: How many nucleated cells were present was estimated from reference gene primer amplification. Measured with immunoSEQ multiplex PCR; TCRdb has only the in-frame clones, and not every one. Clonal size and the V and J genes are those of that table, whereas D and trimming came from the DNA. Of approximately 180,000 clones detected, around four fifths appear once; the ten largest clones hold 17%. V lost 4 bases to trimming and J lost 6 bases, with 8 bases between them. Germline V lookup: CDR1 SGHRS, CDR2 YFSETQ. The CDR3 spans 11 residues.

The rearrangement uses TRBV5-1 and TRBJ2-7; TRBD2 is a possible D gene (5 bases). Specimen: PBMCs or T cells enriched from blood (not recorded which). This receptor was identified in a woman aged 45-65 years who had recovered from COVID-19. In DNA form, the CDR3 reads TGCGCCAGCAGCAGGGCGGGCGAGCAGTACTTC. It codes for CASSRAGEQYF. The variable domain in full, completed from reference TRBV5-1 and TRBJ2-7, reads KAGVTQTPRYLIKTRGQQVTLSCSPISGHRSVSWYQQTPGQGLQFLFEYFSETQRNKGNFPGRFSGRQFSNSRSEMNVSTLELGDSALYLCASSRAGEQYFGPGTRLTVT.